The clone carrying this TCR beta chain occurred once. Here immunoSEQ multiplex PCR was the method, and the copy in TCRdb shows in-frame clones only, minus some. This sample has tens of thousands of clones, with approximately 78% found just once. The germline V gene encodes CDR1 SNHLY and CDR2 FYNNEI. The junction had 8 bases not matched to a gene; V was cut back by 4 bases and J by 8 bases. CDR3 size: 15 residues. The sample originates from a study of OX40 agonist ivuxolimab in advanced cancers. This chain joins TRBV2 and TRBJ1-4; 9 positions match TRBD1. The receptor was isolated from an adult with an advanced solid tumor such as melanoma, head and neck, liver or kidney cancer. Sequences were derived from CD4+ or CD8+ T cells sorted from blood, sampled in a trial of the OX40 agonist ivuxolimab. The CDR3 loop is CASSAVQGAGEKLFF. The CDR3 DNA follows: TGTGCCAGCAGTGCGGTACAGGGGGCAGGAGAAAAACTGTTTTTT.